These 10 T cell receptor beta chains came from one sample sequenced in a study of shared clonotypes between healthy human individuals. Measured with immunoSEQ multiplex PCR; TCRdb has only the in-frame clones, and not every one. The data hold millions of clones, with 85% to 95% observed a single time. Sequenced sample: naive CD4+ T cells sorted from blood. Subset denoted: CD45RA+ positively selected. The receptors were gathered from a man aged 18 to 35 in good health.

This clone appeared a few times. The chain employs TRBV5-4 and TRBJ1-6; 7 nucleotides agree with TRBD1. CDR1 SGHNT and CDR2 YYREEE come from the germline V gene (reference sequence). The CDR3 length is 15 residues. V lost 5 bases and J lost 7; bases outside the gene matches: 9. The CDR3 here is CASRGEGASNSPLHF. The CDR3 DNA follows: TGTGCCAGCAGGGGGGAGGGGGCCTCGAATTCACCCCTCCACTTT.

The chain uses TRBV11-3 and TRBJ2-5, with D tentatively TRBD2 (6 bases). Per the germline V gene, CDR1 is SGHNT and CDR2 is YENEEA. V lost 3 bases and J lost 1, with 12 bases in between. This CDR3 contains 15 residues. CDR3 nucleotide sequence: TGTGCCAGCAGCTTGGGCGAGCGGGCCCAAGAGACCCAGTACTTC. Protein sequence: CASSLGERAQETQYF.

The CDR3 sequence is CASRLGLADLGTDTQYF. For the CDR3, the DNA is TGCGCCAGCAGACTCGGACTAGCGGACTTAGGGACAGATACGCAGTATTTT. This rearrangement joins TRBV10-2 to TRBJ2-3; TRBD2 agrees at 10 bases. With 6 bases clipped from V and 3 bases from J, the junction kept 12 bases outside the gene matches. CDR3 length: 17 residues. Per germline, CDR1 WSHSY and CDR2 SAAADI.

The chain combines TRBV19 with TRBJ1-2; TRBD1 might be the D (5 bases). Germline loops: CDR1 LNHDA, CDR2 SQIVND (reference sequence). The V end was cut by 7 bases, the J end by 6 bases, with 12 bases between. The CDR3 is 12 residues long. The CDR3 DNA reads as TGTGCCAGTACTGCAGGGCTGAATGGCTACACCTTC. Protein product: CASTAGLNGYTF.

The chain links TRBV7-2 to TRBJ2-7, with 8 bases fitting TRBD2. J lost 5 bases, V lost 7 bases, and 10 bases had no gene match. The CDR3 spans 14 residues. Germline V CDR1 and CDR2: SGHTA, FQGNSA. The CDR3 nucleotides are TGTGCCAGCACCTCGGTAGCGGGAAAACACGAGCAGTACTTC. This encodes CASTSVAGKHEQYF. The whole variable domain, remainder taken from reference TRBV7-2 and TRBJ2-7, is GAGVSQSPSNKVTEKGKDVELRCDPISGHTALYWYRQSLGQGLEFLIYFQGNSAPDKSGLPSDRFSAERTGGSVSTLTIQRTQQEDSAVYLCASTSVAGKHEQYFGPGTRLTVT.

The J gene is TRBJ2-5, the V gene TRBV29-1; 7 nucleotides align to TRBD2. Losses at the gene ends were 7 bases for V and 5 bases for J; bases not matched to a gene: 13. The V gene's germline CDR1 is SQVTM and CDR2 ANQGSEA. This CDR3 region has 14 residues. CDR3 residues: CSAAPRGGPETQYF. CDR3 bases: TGCAGCGCCGCACCCCGGGGAGGGCCGGAGACCCAGTACTTC.

The chain is built from TRBV18 and TRBJ1-5; no clear D. The germline gives CDR1 KGHSH, CDR2 LQKENI. The germline V and J ends were trimmed by 8 bases and 4 bases, with 12 bases remaining between them. This CDR3 has 13 residues. The CDR3 nucleotides read TGTGCCAGCGCCACCACAGAAAATCAGCCCCAGCATTTT. Amino acid sequence: CASATTENQPQHF.

V usage is TRBV5-1 and J usage is TRBJ1-2; D unresolved. The germline gives CDR1 SGHRS, CDR2 YFSETQ. V was cut by 0 bases and J by 5 bases, with 8 bases left in between. The CDR3 spans 13 residues. Here the CDR3 DNA reads TGCGCCAGCAGCTTGGAACAGCGGTATGGCTACACCTTC. Translated, it gives CASSLEQRYGYTF.

About this clone itself: The identical CDR3 is also encoded by other nucleotide sequences in the sample. CDR3 loop: CASSLAPGADTQYF. The CDR3 coding sequence is TGCGCCAGCAGCTTGGCCCCAGGGGCAGATACGCAGTATTTT. This rearrangement joins TRBV5-1 to TRBJ2-3, with D possibly matching TRBD1 (6 bases). CDR1 and CDR2 from the germline V gene are SGHRS and YFSETQ. The CDR3 is made up of 14 amino acids. Trimming removed 0 bases at V and 4 bases at J, with 9 bases between.

This clone was recorded only once. The CDR3: CASSLNGGYEQFF. The CDR3, as DNA: TGTGCCAGCAGTCTCAATGGGGGCTATGAGCAGTTCTTC. The chain carries TRBV6-4 and TRBJ2-1; D is perhaps TRBD1 (6 bases). V was trimmed by 5 bases and J by 8 bases, leaving 13 bases between them. Germline CDR1 reads MRHNA; CDR2 reads SNTAGT. The CDR3 runs 13 residues.